A selection of T cell receptor beta chains follows, all from one sample in a study of cytomegalovirus exposure and HLA in healthy donors. The data were produced by immunoSEQ multiplex PCR, yet TCRdb's version contains in-frame clones alone and is incomplete. Among 150,000 to 200,000 clones listed, roughly 80% were seen once. The specimen was PBMCs. All receptors come from a female donor in good health and CMV-seronegative. The CDR3 runs from the conserved cysteine through the conserved F or W. The order of the fields is D gene, V gene, CDR3 length, clone size, J gene, CDR3 DNA, CDR3 protein. The D gene is left open where the match is weak. Rows give clone size only sometimes, using once, few, many, or a class for an expanded clone.

TRBD1	TRBV7-8	14	.	TRBJ1-2	TGTGCCAGCAGCCCAACGGGACAGGGTCTAAGCTACACCTTC	CASSPTGQGLSYTF
TRBD1	TRBV2	14	.	TRBJ1-3	TGTGCCAGCAGTTCACAGGGGCCTGGAAACACCATATATTTT	CASSSQGPGNTIYF
.	TRBV12-5	13	few	TRBJ2-7	TGTGCTAGTTCTAGAGAGTCACTCTACGAGCAGTACTTC	CASSRESLYEQYF
TRBD1	TRBV7-9	16	.	TRBJ1-4	TGTGCCAGCAGCCCACGACAGGGATCAACTAATGAAAAACTGTTTTTT	CASSPRQGSTNEKLFF
.	TRBV4-1	16	.	TRBJ2-5	TGCGCCAGCAGCCAAGTTGGGGGCCTGGGTCGGGAGACCCAGTACTTC	CASSQVGGLGRETQYF
.	TRBV19	17	.	TRBJ1-1	TGTGCCAGTAGTATCAGCAGGGGTGGGATGATGAACACTGAAGCTTTCTTT	CASSISRGGMMNTEAFF
.	TRBV11-2	13	.	TRBJ2-7	TGTGCCAGCAGCTCAGTAATGGTTAACGAGCAGTACTTC	CASSSVMVNEQYF
TRBD1	TRBV27	14	.	TRBJ2-7	TGTGCCAGCAGTCCACCGACAGGGGTCGACGAGCAGTACTTC	CASSPPTGVDEQYF
TRBD2	TRBV6-5	15	.	TRBJ2-3	TGTGCCAGCAGTCTAGAGGGACTAGGAACAGATACGCAGTATTTT	CASSLEGLGTDTQYF
TRBD2	TRBV7-3	16	.	TRBJ2-1	TGTGCCAGCAGCTTAGGGACTAGCGGATCCTACAATGAGCAGTTCTTC	CASSLGTSGSYNEQFF
.	TRBV7-7	15	.	TRBJ2-7	TGTGCCAGCAGCTTAGTTCCGGGGAACGTGAACGAGCAGTACTTC	CASSLVPGNVNEQYF
TRBD1	TRBV5-6	15	.	TRBJ1-1	TGTGCCAGCAGCTCGACAGGGGGCGAGGACACTGAAGCTTTCTTT	CASSSTGGEDTEAFF
TRBD1	TRBV5-4	14	.	TRBJ2-2	TGTGCCAGCTTTAGGACAGGGAACACCGGGGAGCTGTTTTTT	CASFRTGNTGELFF
.	TRBV5-6	19	.	TRBJ2-2	TGTGCCAGCAGGCGGGACAGCCCCCCGCACCCTTTGAACACCGGGGAGCTGTTTTTT	CASRRDSPPHPLNTGELFF
.	TRBV5-1	14	.	TRBJ2-1	TGCGCCAGCAGCTTGATGAATAGATACAATGAGCAGTTCTTC	CASSLMNRYNEQFF
.	TRBV7-9	16	few	TRBJ2-2	TGTGCCATCGCACGTATGGGGGCCGGTAACACCGGGGAGCTGTTTTTT	CAIARMGAGNTGELFF
TRBD1	TRBV13	15	few	TRBJ2-7	TGTGCCAGCAGCTTATTAAAGGACAGGGGCGTTCAGCAGTACTTC	CASSLLKDRGVQQYF
TRBD2	TRBV6-1	17	.	TRBJ2-3	TGTGCCAGCAGTGAAGCATGGGAAGCGGGAGTTGGCGATACGCAGTATTTT	CASSEAWEAGVGDTQYF
.	TRBV6-5	15	.	TRBJ1-2	TGTGCCAGCAGTTTCTTGTCAGGGAGGTACTATGGCTACACCTTC	CASSFLSGRYYGYTF
.	TRBV7-9	13	.	TRBJ2-2	TGTGCCAGCAGCTTATTTGTATCCGGGGAGCTGTTTTTT	CASSLFVSGELFF
.	TRBV5-1	13	few	TRBJ1-2	TGCGCCAGCGCGTTTGCGGCTAACTATGGCTACACCTTC	CASAFAANYGYTF
.	TRBV9	13	.	TRBJ2-5	TGTGCCAGCAGCCCTCAGCGGTCAGAGACCCAGTACTTC	CASSPQRSETQYF
TRBD2	TRBV9	17	.	TRBJ2-2	TGTGCCAGCAGCGTAGAGGCGGGAGGGATGAACACCGGGGAGCTGTTTTTT	CASSVEAGGMNTGELFF
.	TRBV7-2	14	.	TRBJ2-2	TGTGCCAGCAGCTTAGCAGTGAGGGCCGGGGAGCTGTTTTTT	CASSLAVRAGELFF
.	TRBV10-3	14	.	TRBJ1-2	TGTGCCATCAGTGAGTCCGGGACTTCCTATGGCTACACCTTC	CAISESGTSYGYTF
.	TRBV27	15	.	TRBJ2-7	TGTGCCAGCAGTCCCTACCTCGCGACAGCCTACGAGCAGTACTTC	CASSPYLATAYEQYF
.	TRBV6-5	15	few	TRBJ2-7	TGTGCCAGCAGTTACTCAAATGGTATACCCGGCGAGCAGTACTTC	CASSYSNGIPGEQYF